What follows describes a single TCR beta chain. What it recognizes is unknown. These data belong to a study of beta chain features in type 1 diabetes. Looking at the study overall: Age, gender, cell numbers and subset yield matched between patients and controls. Study-wide findings and caveats: Junctions at VDJ sites from type 1 diabetes patients had fewer insertions and more deletions. TCRB repertoires of naive, central memory and Treg cells appeared more similar among patients than among healthy donors.

The CDR3 is 14 residues long. Germline CDR1 reads MDHEN; CDR2 reads SYDVKM. Reverse transcribing all isolated RNA meant expressed TCRB transcripts were sequenced. Produced via immunoSEQ multiplex PCR; TCRdb's table is partial and in-frame only. This sample has around 400,000 clones, with more than 12% found just once. This receptor was obtained from a woman aged 18-29 years in good health. The chain couples TRBV28 to TRBJ1-4; tentative D call: TRBD1 (5 bases). Sequencing input: naive CD4+ T cells from blood. This CDR3 reads CASRGGVASEKLFF. CDR3 bases: TGTGCTTCCCGTGGGGGGGTGGCGAGTGAAAAACTGTTTTTT.